The 10 T cell receptor beta chains reported below all come from one sample, sequenced in a study of long-term antiretroviral therapy in people with HIV. The assay, immunoSEQ v3.0, was run at survey level. Profiled with immunoSEQ multiplex PCR; TCRdb holds only in-frame clones, not every one. Of under 40,000 clones detected, roughly four fifths appear once; the ten largest clones hold 13%. The starting material was unsorted PBMCs, obtained 0.3 years after starting antiretroviral therapy. Receptors were obtained from a man aged 18-30 years with HIV.

The chain is built from TRBV7-9 and TRBJ2-5; 10 bases agree with TRBD2. Trimming took 5 bases from V and 5 from J; bases not matched to a gene: 8. The CDR3 is made up of 15 amino acids. Germline V CDR1 and CDR2: SEHNR, FQNEAQ (reference sequence). CDR3 coding DNA: TGTGCCAGCAGCCACAAAGCGGGAGGGGGTGAGACCCAGTACTTC. This translates into CASSHKAGGGETQYF.

V and J are TRBV27 and TRBJ2-5; no definite D call. The length of the CDR3 is 13 residues. Trimming took off 5 bases at V and 5 bases at J, with 12 bases between the two ends. Germline V lookup: CDR1 MNHEY, CDR2 SMNVEV (reference sequence). In nucleotides, the CDR3 is TGTGCCAGCAGTCCACCTACGCGGGAGACCCAGTACTTC. Its translation: CASSPPTRETQYF.

The chain combines TRBV6-5 with TRBJ2-7, with 12 bases identical to TRBD1. V was clipped by 2 bases and J by 5 bases; unmatched bases: 4. CDR3 length: 15 residues. Germline CDR1 reads MNHEY; CDR2 reads SVGAGI. For the CDR3, the DNA is TGTGCCAGCAGTTACCGGGACAGGGGGCTCCACGAGCAGTACTTC. This encodes CASSYRDRGLHEQYF.

This clone was detected once. The chain is built from TRBV7-3 and TRBJ2-1; perhaps TRBD2 as D (6 bases). In germline, CDR1 is SGHTA, CDR2 FQGTGA. Trimming cost V 1 base and J 1 base, with 11 bases left between them. The length of the CDR3 is 16 residues. CDR3 protein: CASSLNAGRSYNEQFF. CDR3 nucleotides: TGTGCCAGCAGCTTAAATGCAGGGAGGTCCTACAATGAGCAGTTCTTC. The entire variable domain, with the rest obtained from reference TRBV7-3 and TRBJ2-1, is as follows: GAGVSQTPSNKVTEKGKYVELRCDPISGHTALYWYRQSLGQGPEFLIYFQGTGAADDSGLPNDRFFAVRPEGSVSTLKIQRTERGDSAVYLCASSLNAGRSYNEQFFGPGTRLTVL.

This clone was seen a few times. An end of the junction does not agree with germline; a read error may underlie this. The rearrangement joins TRBV19 to TRBJ2-7; 8 bases fit TRBD2. This CDR3 spans 14 amino acids. From germline, CDR1 is LNHDA and CDR2 SQIVND (reference sequence). The CDR3: CASSIAGTRDPADF. The CDR3 DNA sequence: TGTGCCAGTAGTATAGCGGGGACTAGAGACCCTGCGGACTTC.

V is TRBV6-6 and J is TRBJ1-2; D not resolved. The CDR3 extends over 14 amino acids. V lost 8 bases and J 0 bases, leaving 13 bases between the germline ends. Per germline, CDR1 MNHNY and CDR2 SVGAGI (reference sequence). The CDR3 nucleotides read TGTGCCAGCTCGTTCGGGCAGACTAACTATGGCTACACCTTC. Protein sequence: CASSFGQTNYGYTF.

This sequence joins TRBV7-9 and TRBJ2-7; D may be TRBD2 (6 bases). V lost 2 bases and J lost 3, with 14 bases in between. The germline V gene encodes CDR1 SEHNR and CDR2 FQNEAQ (reference sequence). The CDR3 is 15 residues long. CDR3 coding DNA: TGTGCCAGCAGCTTACTGGGGGGTCTAGTCTACGAGCAGTACTTC. Protein product: CASSLLGGLVYEQYF.

The chain combines TRBV5-7 with TRBJ1-5; 7 positions match TRBD1. TRBV5-7 is treated as an ORF (open reading frame) with a function not yet certain. Germline trimming cut 4 bases from V and 0 bases from J; bases unmatched to any gene: 4. The length of the CDR3 is 15 residues. CDR3 in amino acids: CASSLRQGSNQPQHF. The CDR3 bases are TGTGCCAGCAGCCTTCGACAGGGTAGCAATCAGCCCCAGCATTTT.

There are a few counts of this clone. The CDR3 DNA reads as TGTGCCAGCAGTGACAGCTACGAGCAGTACTTC. It encodes CASSDSYEQYF. The rearrangement links TRBV6-5 to TRBJ2-7; weak D call: TRBD1 (5 bases). Trimming shortened V by 5 bases and J by 3 bases, and 5 bases separated the two germline ends. Germline V gene sequence: CDR1 MNHEY, CDR2 SVGAGI. This CDR3 contains 11 residues.

This sequence joins TRBV13 and TRBJ1-4; 8 bases map to TRBD1. The CDR3 consists of 17 residues. V shed 5 bases and J 3 bases; nucleotides not matched to a gene: 11. Germline loops: CDR1 PRHDT, CDR2 FYEKMQ (reference sequence). CDR3 region: CASSQMTGEGSNEKLFF. The CDR3 DNA sequence: TGTGCCAGCAGCCAAATGACAGGGGAGGGTTCTAATGAAAAACTGTTTTTT. Full variable domain (missing parts from reference TRBV13 and TRBJ1-4): AAGVIQSPRHLIKEKRETATLKCYPIPRHDTVYWYQQGPGQDPQFLISFYEKMQSDKGSIPDRFSAQQFSDYHSELNMSSLELGDSALYFCASSQMTGEGSNEKLFFGSGTQLSVL.